This T cell receptor beta chain was captured by sequencing in a study of cytomegalovirus exposure and HLA in healthy donors. Study in general: Some 180 million T cells yielded 100 million or so unique TCR beta sequences in earlier analysis. Study-wide findings and caveats: Later on, an analysis found that several of the most significant clusters appeared to be linked to common viral pathogens, which included parvovirus B19.

In the PCR, 60 Vbeta and 13 Jbeta primers were used. Source study methods: In a later analysis, of 84 million or so unique beta chains, roughly 10 million appeared in at least two donors. Assay used: immunoSEQ multiplex PCR; TCRdb lists only in-frame clones, some missing. V and J calls and clone size follow that table, whereas D and trimming were derived from the DNA. The sample totals about 130,000 clones. Details on this clone: No antigen is known for it.

CDR3 size: 13 residues. The germline V gene has CDR1 MDHEN and CDR2 SYDVKM. V was trimmed by 4 bases and J by 1 base, leaving 7 bases between them. This sequence joins TRBV28 and TRBJ1-2; perhaps TRBD1 as D (5 bases). This clonotype was sampled from a woman in her forties in good health and CMV-seronegative. Sample: PBMCs. CDR3 sequence reads: CASSSQGNYGYTF. CDR3 DNA sequence: TGTGCCAGCAGTTCCCAGGGTAACTATGGCTACACCTTC.